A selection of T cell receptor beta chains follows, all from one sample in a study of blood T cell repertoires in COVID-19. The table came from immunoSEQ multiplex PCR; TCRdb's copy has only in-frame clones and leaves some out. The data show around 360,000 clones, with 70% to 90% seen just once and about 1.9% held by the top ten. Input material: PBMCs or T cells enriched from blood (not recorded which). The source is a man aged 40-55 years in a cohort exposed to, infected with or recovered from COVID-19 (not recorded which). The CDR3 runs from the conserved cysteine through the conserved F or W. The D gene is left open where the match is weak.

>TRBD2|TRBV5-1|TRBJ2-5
TGCGCCAGCAGCTTGGGCGCGGCTGGGGGGGAAGAGACCCAGTACTTC
CASSLGAAGGEETQYF
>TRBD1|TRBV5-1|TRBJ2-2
TGCGCCAGCAGCAATACAGGGGGCTCCGGGGAGCTGTTTTTT
CASSNTGGSGELFF
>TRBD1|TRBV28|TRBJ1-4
TGTGCCAGCAGTCCGACAGGGCGCCCTAATGGACTGTTTTTT
CASSPTGRPNGLFF
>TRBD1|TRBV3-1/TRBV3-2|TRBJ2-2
TGTGCCAGCAGCCCGTTGATTGGACAGGGTTTCACCGGGGAGCTGTTTTTT
CASSPLIGQGFTGELFF
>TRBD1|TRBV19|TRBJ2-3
TGTGCCAGCCGTGAGACAGGGGCGGGAGATACGCAGTATTTT
CASRETGAGDTQYF
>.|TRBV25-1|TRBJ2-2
TGTGCCAGCAGGGCAGCCCGAGGGAACACCGGGGAGCTGTTTTTT
CASRAARGNTGELFF
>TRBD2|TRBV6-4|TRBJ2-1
TGTGCCAGCAGTGACTCGACTAGCGGGAGGGCCTCCTACAATGAGCAGTTCTTC
CASSDSTSGRASYNEQFF
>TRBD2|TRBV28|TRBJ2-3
TGTGCCAGCAGTTTGGCGGGAGACCTCTGGGATACGCAGTATTTT
CASSLAGDLWDTQYF
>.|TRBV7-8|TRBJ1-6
TGTGCCAGCAGCTTAGGCTGGAGTTCACCCCTCCACTTT
CASSLGWSSPLHF
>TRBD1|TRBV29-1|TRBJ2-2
TGCAGCGTTGGACAGGGAGTCGGGGAGCTGTTTTTT
CSVGQGVGELFF
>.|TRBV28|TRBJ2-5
TGTGCCAGCAGTTTAATCCAGGGGCAAGAGACCCAGTACTTC
CASSLIQGQETQYF
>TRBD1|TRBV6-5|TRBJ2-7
TGTGCCAGCAGTTACTACGGGCCAGGGGGTTACGAGCAGTACTTC
CASSYYGPGGYEQYF
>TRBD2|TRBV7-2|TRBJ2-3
TGTGCCAGCAGCTTAGGTATAGCGGGAGGTACAGATACGCAGTATTTT
CASSLGIAGGTDTQYF
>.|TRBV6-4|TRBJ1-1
TGTGCCAGCAGCGAAAAGTCCGAGACTGAAGCTTTCTTT
CASSEKSETEAFF
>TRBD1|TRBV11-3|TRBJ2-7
TGTGCCAGCAGCCAACGCGACAGGGACGACGAGCAGTACTTC
CASSQRDRDDEQYF